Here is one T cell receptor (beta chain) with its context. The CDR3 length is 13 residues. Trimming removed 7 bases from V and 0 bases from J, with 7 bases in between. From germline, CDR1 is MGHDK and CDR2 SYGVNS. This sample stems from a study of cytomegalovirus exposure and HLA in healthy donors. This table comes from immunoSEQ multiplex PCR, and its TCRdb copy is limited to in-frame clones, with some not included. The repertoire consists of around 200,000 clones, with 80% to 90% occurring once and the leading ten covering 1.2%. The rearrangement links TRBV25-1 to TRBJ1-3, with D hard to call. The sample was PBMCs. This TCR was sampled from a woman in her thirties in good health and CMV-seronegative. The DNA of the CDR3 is TGTGCCAGCACGGGAACCTCTGGAAACACCATATATTTT. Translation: CASTGTSGNTIYF.